A selection of T cell receptor beta chains follows, all from one sample in a study of cytomegalovirus exposure and HLA in healthy donors. Here immunoSEQ multiplex PCR was the method, and the copy in TCRdb shows in-frame clones only, minus some. Of around 120,000 clones listed, about 80% are singletons. Sequencing used PBMCs. All receptors come from a middle-aged woman in good health and CMV-seronegative. Each CDR3 is given with its conserved first and last residue. A D gene is named only where the DNA matches it firmly. Clone size is given for some rows only: seen once, a few or many times, or a class if the clone is expanded.

v_gene	d_gene	abundance	j_gene	CDR3aa	CDR3nt
TRBV7-9	NA	NA	TRBJ1-1	CASSSRGADTEAFF	TGTGCCAGCAGCTCGCGGGGGGCGGACACTGAAGCTTTCTTT
TRBV7-2	TRBD1	NA	TRBJ2-3	CASSEDRGTDTQYF	TGTGCCAGCAGCGAGGACAGGGGGACAGATACGCAGTATTTT
TRBV6-5	TRBD1	NA	TRBJ2-7	CASSRRDRAPYEQYF	TGTGCCAGCAGCCGCCGGGACAGGGCACCCTACGAGCAGTACTTC
TRBV15	NA	NA	TRBJ1-1	CATSRDKGVLTEAFF	TGTGCCACCAGCAGAGATAAAGGGGTATTAACTGAAGCTTTCTTT
TRBV18	NA	NA	TRBJ1-5	CASSSQRNQPQHF	TGTGCCAGCTCATCCCAACGGAATCAGCCCCAGCATTTT
TRBV18	NA	NA	TRBJ2-1	CASSPLDEGNWFF	TGTGCCAGCTCACCGCTAGATGAGGGAAATTGGTTCTTC
TRBV28	NA	NA	TRBJ1-4	CASSLQNEKLFF	TGTGCCAGCAGCCTACAGAATGAAAAACTGTTTTTT
TRBV27	TRBD2	once	TRBJ2-3	CASSTPGLADQADTQYF	TGTGCCAGCAGCACACCGGGACTAGCGGACCAAGCGGATACGCAGTATTTT
TRBV28	NA	few	TRBJ1-1	CASSYRLNTEAFF	TGTGCCAGCAGTTACAGACTGAACACTGAAGCTTTCTTT
TRBV30	TRBD1	NA	TRBJ1-4	CAWRGGQGNEKLFF	TGTGCCTGGAGGGGGGGACAGGGTAATGAAAAACTGTTTTTT
TRBV7-7	TRBD1	once	TRBJ2-3	CASSRDSASTDTQYF	TGTGCCAGCAGCCGGGACAGCGCTAGCACAGATACGCAGTATTTT
TRBV6-5	TRBD1	NA	TRBJ1-1	CASSKTGVGAFF	TGTGCCAGCAGCAAAACAGGGGTGGGAGCTTTCTTT
TRBV10-2	TRBD1	NA	TRBJ2-7	CANQQGAPGYEQYF	TGCGCCAACCAACAGGGGGCTCCTGGTTACGAGCAGTACTTC
TRBV19	TRBD2	NA	TRBJ2-1	CASSIPTSGGHNEQFF	TGTGCCAGTAGTATTCCGACCAGCGGGGGGCACAATGAGCAGTTCTTC
TRBV9	NA	NA	TRBJ1-4	CASSRTPGITNEKLFF	TGTGCCAGCAGCCGTACTCCCGGGATAACTAATGAAAAACTGTTTTTT
TRBV5-1	TRBD2	NA	TRBJ2-5	CASSFLTSGRAGETQYF	TGCGCCAGCAGCTTCCTGACTAGCGGGAGGGCCGGAGAGACCCAGTACTTC
TRBV5-6	TRBD2	NA	TRBJ2-3	CASSSLLGRAGDTQYF	TGTGCCAGCAGCTCCCTCCTTGGGAGGGCTGGAGATACGCAGTATTTT
TRBV6-1	NA	NA	TRBJ1-2	CASSPKGQFVYGYTF	TGTGCCAGCAGCCCAAAAGGACAGTTTGTATATGGCTACACCTTC
TRBV7-9	TRBD1	NA	TRBJ1-1	CASSLTRDSEAFF	TGTGCCAGCAGCTTAACCCGGGACAGTGAAGCTTTCTTT
TRBV27	TRBD1	NA	TRBJ2-7	CASRDRGRYEQYF	TGTGCCAGCAGGGACAGGGGGCGGTACGAGCAGTACTTC
TRBV19	NA	NA	TRBJ2-3	CASSILGTDTQYF	TGTGCCAGTAGTATTCTAGGCACAGATACGCAGTATTTT
TRBV14	NA	NA	TRBJ1-2	CASSQRSGRASYGYTF	TGTGCCAGCAGCCAACGTTCAGGCAGGGCGTCCTATGGCTACACCTTC
TRBV27	TRBD2	few	TRBJ2-2	CASSSGLAGMTGELFF	TGTGCCAGCTCCTCTGGATTAGCGGGAATGACCGGGGAGCTGTTTTTT
TRBV27	NA	NA	TRBJ2-7	CASSLLAGAYYEQYF	TGTGCCAGCAGTTTACTGGCAGGGGCGTACTACGAGCAGTACTTC
TRBV7-2	TRBD2	NA	TRBJ2-2	CASSPGLAGTGELFF	TGTGCCAGCAGCCCGGGACTAGCGGGAACCGGGGAGCTGTTTTTT
TRBV19	TRBD1	NA	TRBJ2-5	CASRETGGGETQYF	TGTGCCAGTAGGGAGACAGGGGGCGGGGAGACCCAGTACTTC
TRBV30	NA	once	TRBJ1-2	CAWSVTGYYGYTF	TGTGCCTGGAGTGTTACAGGGTACTATGGCTACACCTTC
TRBV6-1	NA	NA	TRBJ2-3	CASAATSTDTQYF	TGTGCCAGCGCAGCGACTAGCACAGATACGCAGTATTTT